One and the same sample provided the 7 T cell receptor beta chains below, sequenced in a study of shared clonotypes between healthy human individuals. Data came from immunoSEQ multiplex PCR; TCRdb stores just in-frame clones and leaves some out. The data show about 2.3 million clones, about 90% seen once. The material sequenced was naive CD4+ T cells from PBMCs. Subset specified: CD45RA+ positively selected. The receptors were sampled from a man between 18 and 29 years old in good health. Some clones in this sample may be carry-over from other donors' samples.

In DNA, the CDR3 is TGCGCCAGCAGCCAAGATTATAGGGGGAGCTGGCCCCAGCATTTT. This sequence encodes CASSQDYRGSWPQHF. The V call is TRBV4-1, the J call TRBJ1-5; D is possibly TRBD1 (6 bases). The CDR3 contains 15 residues. The V end lost 0 bases, the J end lost 9 bases, and 15 bases lay between the germline ends. Germline V CDR1 and CDR2: MGHRA, YSYEKL.

Here the CDR3 DNA reads TGTGCCAGCAGCTTAGAATCCGAGCAGTACTTC. The encoded protein is CASSLESEQYF. This sequence joins TRBV7-9 and TRBJ2-7; D gene uncertain. The CDR3 covers 11 residues. Germline loops: CDR1 SEHNR, CDR2 FQNEAQ (reference sequence). V lost 1 base and J lost 6, with 4 bases in between.

About this clone: The junction and the germline gene differ at one end; a read error may be behind it. The V and J genes are TRBV7-2 and TRBJ2-1; 11 nucleotides match TRBD2. This CDR3 contains 16 residues. Per germline, CDR1 SGHTA and CDR2 FQGNSA. The DNA of the CDR3 is TGTGCCAGCAGCCAGCAACTAGCGGGAGCCTACAATGAGCAGCTCTTC. Translated, it gives CASSQQLAGAYNEQLF. The variable domain in full, with the rest retrieved from reference TRBV7-2 and TRBJ2-1, is GAGVSQSPSNKVTEKGKDVELRCDPISGHTALYWYRQSLGQGLEFLIYFQGNSAPDKSGLPSDRFSAERTGGSVSTLTIQRTQQEDSAVYLCASSQQLAGAYNEQLFGPGTRLTVL.

The chain is built from TRBV10-3 and TRBJ1-2; 7 nucleotides align to TRBD1. CDR1 and CDR2 from the germline V gene are ENHRY and SYGVKD. The CDR3 is made up of 13 amino acids. V gave up 5 bases and J gave up 5 bases; unmatched junction bases: 5. CDR3 sequence reads: CAISSEQGYGYTF. CDR3 coding DNA: TGTGCCATCAGTTCCGAACAGGGGTATGGCTACACCTTC.

The CDR3: CASSINVMGGEQFF. DNA for the CDR3: TGTGCCAGTAGTATTAATGTCATGGGAGGAGAGCAGTTCTTC. The V call is TRBV19, the J call TRBJ2-1; a possible D gene is TRBD2 (6 bases). This CDR3 contains 14 residues. Trimming removed 3 bases from V and 10 bases from J, with 16 bases in between. CDR1 is LNHDA, CDR2 SQIVND, per germline (reference sequence).

V and J are TRBV27 and TRBJ2-3, with 11 nucleotides matching TRBD2. Germline CDR1 reads MNHEY; CDR2 reads SMNVEV (reference sequence). The CDR3 runs to 16 residues. Unmatched junction bases numbered 5, after V lost 0 bases and J lost 6 bases. The CDR3 coding sequence is TGTGCCAGCAGTTTATCTCGCGCTAGCGGGAGGGATACGCAGTATTTT. This gives the protein CASSLSRASGRDTQYF.

The sample holds one count of this clone. The chain employs TRBV28 and TRBJ2-6; D perhaps matches TRBD1 (5 bases). The CDR3 is 19 residues long. Between the trimmed V and J ends, which lost 4 bases and 2 bases, there was a span of 21 bases. Per the germline V gene, CDR1 is MDHEN and CDR2 is SYDVKM. The CDR3 is CASSSEAGRRVPGANVLTF. As DNA, the CDR3 is TGTGCCAGCAGTTCCGAAGCCGGCCGCAGGGTACCTGGGGCCAACGTCCTGACTTTC.